This T cell receptor (beta chain) was obtained from a study of T cells in narcolepsy. The study's findings and limits: No autoreactive T cell clone sequences appeared in some memory CD4+ repertoires. HCRT-specific and TRIB2-specific autoreactive clonotypes appeared among same-patient CSF and blood CD4+ clonotypes.

About this clone: Antigen: not known.

Method: immunoSEQ multiplex PCR; TCRdb's copy keeps in-frame clones and lacks some. The profile shows 25,000 to 30,000 clones, around 78% of them singletons. This CDR3 region has 13 residues. Germline V CDR1 and CDR2: KGHSH, LQKENI. V lost 3 bases to trimming and J lost 7 bases, with 12 bases between them. This clonotype was obtained from a human donor with narcolepsy. This chain joins TRBV18 and TRBJ2-5; D might be TRBD2 (5 bases). Sequences were obtained from CD45RA- memory CD4+ T cells from PBMCs. In DNA, the CDR3 is TGTGCCAGCTCACCTCTTGGGGAGACGACCCAGTACTTC. It encodes CASSPLGETTQYF.